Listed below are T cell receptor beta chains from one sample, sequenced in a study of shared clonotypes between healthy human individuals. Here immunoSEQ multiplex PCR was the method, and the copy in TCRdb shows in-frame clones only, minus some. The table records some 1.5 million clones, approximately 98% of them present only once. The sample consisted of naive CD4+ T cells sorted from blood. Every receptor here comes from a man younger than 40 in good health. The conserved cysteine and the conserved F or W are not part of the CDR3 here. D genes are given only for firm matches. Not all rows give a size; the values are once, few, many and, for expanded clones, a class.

CDR3aa: ASMAGNQPQH; abundance: NA; v_gene: TRBV19; j_gene: TRBJ1-5; d_gene: NA
CDR3aa: ASSVAGSTDTQY; abundance: NA; v_gene: TRBV9; j_gene: TRBJ2-3; d_gene: NA
CDR3aa: ASSRQGANVLT; abundance: NA; v_gene: TRBV7-8; j_gene: TRBJ2-6; d_gene: NA
CDR3aa: ASSLPQDEAF; abundance: NA; v_gene: TRBV7-2; j_gene: TRBJ1-1; d_gene: NA
CDR3aa: SVSTERNTGELF; abundance: NA; v_gene: TRBV29-1; j_gene: TRBJ2-2; d_gene: NA
CDR3aa: ASSRVLTSTDTQY; abundance: NA; v_gene: TRBV19; j_gene: TRBJ2-3; d_gene: NA
CDR3aa: ASSRQISEIGGYGYT; abundance: NA; v_gene: TRBV18; j_gene: TRBJ1-2; d_gene: NA
CDR3aa: ASSPLSGTGLAFNEQF; abundance: NA; v_gene: TRBV18; j_gene: TRBJ2-1; d_gene: TRBD2
CDR3aa: ASSLRALNTEAF; abundance: NA; v_gene: TRBV5-1; j_gene: TRBJ1-1; d_gene: NA
CDR3aa: ASSTTGNRGGYT; abundance: NA; v_gene: TRBV28; j_gene: TRBJ1-2; d_gene: TRBD1
CDR3aa: ASSSSGGSYEQY; abundance: NA; v_gene: TRBV28; j_gene: TRBJ2-7; d_gene: TRBD2
CDR3aa: ASSLDSY; abundance: NA; v_gene: TRBV11-3; j_gene: TRBJ2-4; d_gene: NA
CDR3aa: ASSLGPLAGEYNEQF; abundance: NA; v_gene: TRBV5-6; j_gene: TRBJ2-1; d_gene: TRBD2
CDR3aa: ATENPDTEAF; abundance: NA; v_gene: TRBV10-3; j_gene: TRBJ1-1; d_gene: NA
CDR3aa: ASSPIGQGASYEQY; abundance: NA; v_gene: TRBV14; j_gene: TRBJ2-7; d_gene: TRBD1
CDR3aa: ASSYSHRNTEAF; abundance: NA; v_gene: TRBV6-5; j_gene: TRBJ1-1; d_gene: NA
CDR3aa: ASKDPSGRASTGELF; abundance: NA; v_gene: TRBV5-1; j_gene: TRBJ2-2; d_gene: TRBD2
CDR3aa: ASSPVGPRNEKLF; abundance: NA; v_gene: TRBV18; j_gene: TRBJ1-4; d_gene: NA
CDR3aa: ASSVESGNTIY; abundance: NA; v_gene: TRBV9; j_gene: TRBJ1-3; d_gene: NA
CDR3aa: ASSESSLTEAF; abundance: once; v_gene: TRBV10-1; j_gene: TRBJ1-1; d_gene: NA
CDR3aa: ASSMTGRKNEQY; abundance: NA; v_gene: TRBV19; j_gene: TRBJ2-7; d_gene: NA
CDR3aa: ASSSSGTHNTGELF; abundance: NA; v_gene: TRBV5-1; j_gene: TRBJ2-2; d_gene: TRBD2
CDR3aa: ASSLGPSGRADEQF; abundance: NA; v_gene: TRBV7-2; j_gene: TRBJ2-1; d_gene: TRBD2
CDR3aa: ASSYGLAGTYEQY; abundance: once; v_gene: TRBV5-4; j_gene: TRBJ2-7; d_gene: TRBD2
CDR3aa: ASSVGTGAFYEQY; abundance: NA; v_gene: TRBV9; j_gene: TRBJ2-7; d_gene: TRBD1
CDR3aa: ASSLAGGTGPLPQH; abundance: once; v_gene: TRBV7-9; j_gene: TRBJ1-5; d_gene: TRBD1
CDR3aa: ASSAKGGGVNNDEQF; abundance: NA; v_gene: TRBV9; j_gene: TRBJ2-1; d_gene: NA
CDR3aa: ASSPSGGTNYGYT; abundance: NA; v_gene: TRBV4-1; j_gene: TRBJ1-2; d_gene: NA
CDR3aa: AAGRREAGTGELF; abundance: NA; v_gene: TRBV9; j_gene: TRBJ2-2; d_gene: TRBD2
CDR3aa: ASSNDRKGPSTDTQY; abundance: NA; v_gene: TRBV21-1; j_gene: TRBJ2-3; d_gene: NA
CDR3aa: ASNRNEKLF; abundance: NA; v_gene: TRBV27; j_gene: TRBJ1-4; d_gene: NA
CDR3aa: ASSGRGGRETQY; abundance: NA; v_gene: TRBV6-1; j_gene: TRBJ2-5; d_gene: NA
CDR3aa: ASSPGGGQETQY; abundance: NA; v_gene: TRBV5-1; j_gene: TRBJ2-5; d_gene: TRBD2
CDR3aa: ASSERTSALGEQY; abundance: NA; v_gene: TRBV9; j_gene: TRBJ2-7; d_gene: TRBD2
CDR3aa: ASSPISVGQY; abundance: NA; v_gene: TRBV6-6; j_gene: TRBJ2-7; d_gene: NA
CDR3aa: ASSLQWNPFYNEQF; abundance: once; v_gene: TRBV7-8; j_gene: TRBJ2-1; d_gene: NA
CDR3aa: ASSIPPRDGLNQPQH; abundance: NA; v_gene: TRBV10-2; j_gene: TRBJ1-5; d_gene: NA
CDR3aa: ASSPRLSGSYEQY; abundance: NA; v_gene: TRBV5-1; j_gene: TRBJ2-7; d_gene: NA
CDR3aa: ASSLMYSYEQY; abundance: once; v_gene: TRBV7-9; j_gene: TRBJ2-7; d_gene: NA
CDR3aa: ASSWLANGELF; abundance: once; v_gene: TRBV27; j_gene: TRBJ2-2; d_gene: NA
CDR3aa: ASSPTGSGNTIY; abundance: NA; v_gene: TRBV18; j_gene: TRBJ1-3; d_gene: TRBD1
CDR3aa: AWSVGRYEQY; abundance: NA; v_gene: TRBV30; j_gene: TRBJ2-7; d_gene: NA
CDR3aa: ASSFGSSYEQY; abundance: NA; v_gene: TRBV5-1; j_gene: TRBJ2-7; d_gene: NA
CDR3aa: ASSVRNLAGDNEQF; abundance: NA; v_gene: TRBV9; j_gene: TRBJ2-1; d_gene: TRBD2
CDR3aa: ASSRKTGNEQF; abundance: NA; v_gene: TRBV10-1; j_gene: TRBJ2-1; d_gene: NA
CDR3aa: ASSLDLGTRTGELF; abundance: NA; v_gene: TRBV11-2; j_gene: TRBJ2-2; d_gene: NA
CDR3aa: ASSSQGGELF; abundance: NA; v_gene: TRBV5-4; j_gene: TRBJ2-2; d_gene: NA
CDR3aa: ASSFGTGSSNQPQH; abundance: NA; v_gene: TRBV7-9; j_gene: TRBJ1-5; d_gene: TRBD1